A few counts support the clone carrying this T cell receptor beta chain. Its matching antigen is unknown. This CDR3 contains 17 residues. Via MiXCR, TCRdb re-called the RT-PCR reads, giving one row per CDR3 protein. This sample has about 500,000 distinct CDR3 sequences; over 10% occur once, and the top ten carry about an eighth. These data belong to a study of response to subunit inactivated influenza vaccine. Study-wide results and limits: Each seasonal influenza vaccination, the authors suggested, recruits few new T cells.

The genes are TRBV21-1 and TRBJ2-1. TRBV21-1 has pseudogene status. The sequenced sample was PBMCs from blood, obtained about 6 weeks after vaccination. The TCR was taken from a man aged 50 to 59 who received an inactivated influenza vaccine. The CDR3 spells CASSSMLSTQIGNEQFF. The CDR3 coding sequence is TGTGCCAGCAGCAGCATGCTCTCCACCCAGATCGGGAATGAGCAGTTCTTC.